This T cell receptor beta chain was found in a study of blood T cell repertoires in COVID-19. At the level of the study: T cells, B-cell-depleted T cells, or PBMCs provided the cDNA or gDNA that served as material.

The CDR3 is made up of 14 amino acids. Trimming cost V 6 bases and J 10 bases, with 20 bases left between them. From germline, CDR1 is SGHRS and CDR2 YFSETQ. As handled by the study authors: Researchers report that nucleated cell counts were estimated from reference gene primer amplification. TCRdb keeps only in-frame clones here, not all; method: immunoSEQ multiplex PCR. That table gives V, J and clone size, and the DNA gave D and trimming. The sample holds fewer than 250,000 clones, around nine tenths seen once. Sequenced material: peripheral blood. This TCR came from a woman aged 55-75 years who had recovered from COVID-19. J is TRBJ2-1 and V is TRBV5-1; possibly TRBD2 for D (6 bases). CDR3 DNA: TGCGCCAGCACTGTGGGTTTGGCGGGGCGGGAGCAGTTCTTC. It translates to CASTVGLAGREQFF.